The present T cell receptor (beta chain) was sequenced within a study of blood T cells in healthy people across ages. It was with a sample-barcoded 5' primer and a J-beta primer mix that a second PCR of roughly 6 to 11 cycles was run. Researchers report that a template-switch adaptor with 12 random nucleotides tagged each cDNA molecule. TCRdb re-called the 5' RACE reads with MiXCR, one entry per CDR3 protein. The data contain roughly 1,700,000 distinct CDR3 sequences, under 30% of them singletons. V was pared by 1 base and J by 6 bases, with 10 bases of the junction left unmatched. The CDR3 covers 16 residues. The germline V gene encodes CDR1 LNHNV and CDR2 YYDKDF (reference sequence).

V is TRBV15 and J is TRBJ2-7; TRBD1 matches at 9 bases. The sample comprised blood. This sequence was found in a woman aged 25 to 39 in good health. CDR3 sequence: CATSRASGQGWSEQYF. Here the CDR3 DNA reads TGTGCCACCAGCAGAGCCTCCGGACAGGGGTGGTCCGAGCAGTACTTC. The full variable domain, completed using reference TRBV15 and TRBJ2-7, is DAMVIQNPRYQVTQFGKPVTLSCSQTLNHNVMYWYQQKSSQAPKLLFHYYDKDFNNEADTPDNFQSRRPNTSFCFLDIRSPGLGDTAMYLCATSRASGQGWSEQYFGPGTRLTVT.